The 10 T cell receptor beta chains reported below all come from one sample, sequenced in a study of T cells in tumors after PD-1 blockade. The data were produced by immunoSEQ multiplex PCR, yet TCRdb's version contains in-frame clones alone and is incomplete. The data contain about 60,000 clones, about 74% of them singletons. Here the sequenced sample was PBMCs, taken after anti-PD-1 treatment. These TCRs come from a human donor with basal cell carcinoma.

This clone was seen a few times. This sequence joins TRBV5-6 and TRBJ1-3, with TRBD1 matching over 7 bases. The CDR3 has 15 amino acids. Trimming removed 4 bases from V and 1 base from J; junction bases left unmatched: 5. From germline, CDR1 is SGHDT and CDR2 YYEEEE. The CDR3 loop reads CASSPNRGSGNTIYF. CDR3 in DNA: TGTGCCAGCAGCCCTAACAGGGGATCTGGAAACACCATATATTTT.

The V gene is TRBV6-2 or TRBV6-3, the J gene TRBJ2-5; no clear D. Trimming left V 5 bases short and J 2 bases short, with 9 bases between. The germline V gene has CDR1 MNHEY and CDR2 SVGEGT. The CDR3 loop spans 13 amino acids. Written as DNA, the CDR3 is TGTGCCAGCAGTAAGATCCCACAAGAGACCCAGTACTTC. Translated: CASSKIPQETQYF.

The chain employs TRBV29-1 and TRBJ2-3, with D perhaps given as TRBD1 or TRBD2 (6 bases each). The CDR3 loop spans 13 amino acids. Germline loops: CDR1 SQVTM, CDR2 ANQGSEA. V was shortened by 8 bases and J by 1 base, with 13 bases between the two germline ends. The CDR3: CSSRRGGTDTQYF. The DNA of the CDR3 is TGCAGCTCCCGAAGGGGGGGCACAGATACGCAGTATTTT.

The chain employs TRBV7-8 and TRBJ1-2; TRBD1 agrees at 9 bases. J lost 7 bases, V lost 1 base, and 7 bases had no gene match. Germline V CDR1 and CDR2: SGHVS, FQNEAQ. This CDR3 has 15 amino acids. CDR3 protein: CASSLGTGVVGGYTF. The CDR3 DNA is TGTGCCAGCAGCTTAGGGACAGGGGTTGTTGGTGGCTACACCTTC. Combining the CDR3 with reference TRBV7-8 and TRBJ1-2 gives the whole variable domain GAGVSQSPRYKVAKRGQDVALRCDPISGHVSLFWYQQALGQGPEFLTYFQNEAQLDKSGLPSDRFFAERPEGSVSTLKIQRTQQEDSAVYLCASSLGTGVVGGYTFGSGTRLTVV.

V gene TRBV24-1 combines with J gene TRBJ2-1; D gene uncertain. Germline V CDR1 and CDR2: KGHDR, SFDVKD. The germline V and J ends were trimmed by 1 base and 10 bases, with 13 bases remaining between them. This CDR3 contains 14 residues. The CDR3, as DNA: TGTGCCACCAGTGATTTTGGCAGAACGGCCGAGCAGTTCTTC. Its protein product is CATSDFGRTAEQFF.

The V and J genes are TRBV7-6 and TRBJ2-3; D uncertain. The CDR3 extends over 14 amino acids. Trimming left V 3 bases short and J 1 base short, with 8 bases between. The V gene's germline CDR1 is SGHVS and CDR2 FNYEAQ. Here the CDR3 DNA reads TGTGCCAGCAGCTTCGGCCAGGGCACAGATACGCAGTATTTT. Its translation: CASSFGQGTDTQYF.

Only a few counts were recorded for this clone. The rearrangement joins TRBV2 to TRBJ2-5, with 8 bases that match TRBD2. Looked up from germline, CDR1 is SNHLY and CDR2 is FYNNEI. The CDR3 spans 15 residues. V trimming: 6 bases; J trimming: 3 bases; junction bases outside the gene matches: 9. CDR3 bases: TGTGCCAGCAGCCGTCGCAGCGGGGGAGAAGAGACCCAGTACTTC. Translating it yields CASSRRSGGEETQYF.

This chain joins TRBV7-9 and TRBJ2-5; TRBD2 aligns across 9 bases. CDR3 length: 19 amino acids. Germline V gene lookup returns CDR1 SEHNR and CDR2 FQNEAQ (reference sequence). The trim removed 0 bases at V and 5 bases at J, leaving 16 bases unmatched. The CDR3 bases are TGTGCCAGCAGCTTAGCGCCTCATAACTCGCGGGGGGGCCGGGAGACCCAGTACTTC. Translated: CASSLAPHNSRGGRETQYF.

The V call is TRBV6-5, the J call TRBJ1-1; 7 bases agree with TRBD1. Losses at the gene ends were 8 bases for V and 5 bases for J; bases not matched to a gene: 14. The CDR3 loop spans 15 amino acids. CDR1 MNHEY and CDR2 SVGAGI come from the germline V gene. The CDR3 DNA follows: TGTGCCAGCCGACGGTCGGGCAGGGGGGATACTGAAGCTTTCTTT. This translates into CASRRSGRGDTEAFF.

The chain is built from TRBV30 and TRBJ1-1; 10 bases align to TRBD1. Per the germline V gene, CDR1 is GTSNPN and CDR2 is SVGIG (reference sequence). The ends lost 2 bases at V and 3 bases at J; junction bases unmatched: 6. The CDR3 runs to 15 residues. This chain's CDR3 is CAWSRKGTGDTEAFF. Here the CDR3 DNA reads TGTGCCTGGAGTAGGAAGGGGACAGGGGACACTGAAGCTTTCTTT.